The sequence of this T cell receptor beta chain was determined in a study of T cell responses to AZD1222 COVID-19 vaccine. Clones were read by immunoSEQ multiplex PCR, and TCRdb kept only the in-frame ones, dropping some. In the table there are approximately 90,000 clones, more than 70% of which are singletons. This clone was counted only a few times. What it recognizes is unknown. Study findings and constraints: Reportedly, nearly half the spike-specific TCRs target unmutated variant regions.

The CDR3 contains 17 residues. J gave up 4 bases and V 2 bases, and 12 bases lay outside the gene matches. Germline V gene sequence: CDR1 MNHEY, CDR2 SMNVEV (reference sequence). This receptor was taken from an adult in good health. The sequencing here drew on peripheral blood, taken on day 0 of AZD1222 vaccination. The chain uses TRBV27 and TRBJ1-2; 8 bases match TRBD1. The CDR3 loop is CASSLEGPRGPSYGYTF. The CDR3 coding sequence is TGTGCCAGCAGTTTAGAAGGCCCCAGGGGGCCGAGCTATGGCTACACCTTC.